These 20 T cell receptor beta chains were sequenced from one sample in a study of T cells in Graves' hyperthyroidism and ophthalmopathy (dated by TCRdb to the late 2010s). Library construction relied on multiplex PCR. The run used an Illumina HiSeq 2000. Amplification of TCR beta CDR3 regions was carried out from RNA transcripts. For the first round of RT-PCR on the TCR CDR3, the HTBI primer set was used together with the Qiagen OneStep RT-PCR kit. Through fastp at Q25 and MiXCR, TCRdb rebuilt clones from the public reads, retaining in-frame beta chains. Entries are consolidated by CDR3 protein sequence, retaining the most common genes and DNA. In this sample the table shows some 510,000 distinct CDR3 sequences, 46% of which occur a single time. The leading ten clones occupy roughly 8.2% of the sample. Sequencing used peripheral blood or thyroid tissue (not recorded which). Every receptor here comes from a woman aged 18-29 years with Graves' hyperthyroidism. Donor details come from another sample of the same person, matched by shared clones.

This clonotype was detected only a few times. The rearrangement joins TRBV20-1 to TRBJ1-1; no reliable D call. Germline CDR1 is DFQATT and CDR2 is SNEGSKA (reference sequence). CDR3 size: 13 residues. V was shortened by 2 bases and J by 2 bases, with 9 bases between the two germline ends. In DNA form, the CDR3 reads TGCAGTGCTAGAACGACGGACAACACTGAAGCTTTCTTT. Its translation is CSARTTDNTEAFF.

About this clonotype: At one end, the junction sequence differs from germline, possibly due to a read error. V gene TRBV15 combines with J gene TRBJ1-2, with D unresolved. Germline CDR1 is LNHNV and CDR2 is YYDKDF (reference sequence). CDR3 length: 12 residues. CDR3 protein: CASSSGNLGYTF. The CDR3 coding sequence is TGTGCCAGCAGCTCCGGGAACCTGGGCTACACCTTC.

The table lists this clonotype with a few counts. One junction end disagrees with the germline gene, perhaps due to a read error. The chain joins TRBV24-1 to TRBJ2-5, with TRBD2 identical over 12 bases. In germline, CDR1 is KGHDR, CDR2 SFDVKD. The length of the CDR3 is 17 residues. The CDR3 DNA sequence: TGTGCCAGCAGTTTACGGGGCGGACTAGCGGGGAGAGAGACCCAGTACTTC. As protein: CASSLRGGLAGRETQYF.

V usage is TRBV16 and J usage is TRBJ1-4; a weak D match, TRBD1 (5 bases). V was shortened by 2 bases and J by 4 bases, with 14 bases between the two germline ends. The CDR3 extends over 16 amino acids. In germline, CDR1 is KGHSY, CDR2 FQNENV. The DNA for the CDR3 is TGTGCCAGCAGCCAAGGGGGAGGGCGCGGTAATGAAAAACTGTTTTTT. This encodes CASSQGGGRGNEKLFF.

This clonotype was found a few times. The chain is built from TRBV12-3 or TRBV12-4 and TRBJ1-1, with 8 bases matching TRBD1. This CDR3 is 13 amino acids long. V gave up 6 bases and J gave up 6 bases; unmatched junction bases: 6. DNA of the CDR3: TGTGCCAGCAGCCCCGACAGGGGCTCTGAAGCTTTCTTT. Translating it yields CASSPDRGSEAFF.

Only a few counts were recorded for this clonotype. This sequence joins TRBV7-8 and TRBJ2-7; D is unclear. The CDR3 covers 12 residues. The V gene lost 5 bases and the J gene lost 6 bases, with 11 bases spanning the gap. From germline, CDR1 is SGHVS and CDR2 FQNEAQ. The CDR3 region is CASSVRASEQYF. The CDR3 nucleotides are TGTGCCAGCAGCGTTCGCGCGAGCGAGCAGTACTTC.

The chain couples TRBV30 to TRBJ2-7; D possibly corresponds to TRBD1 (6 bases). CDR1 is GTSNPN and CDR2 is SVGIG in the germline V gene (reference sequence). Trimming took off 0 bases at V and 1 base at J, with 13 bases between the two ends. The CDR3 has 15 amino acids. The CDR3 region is CAWSVAQDSSYEQYF. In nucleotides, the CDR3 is TGTGCCTGGAGTGTAGCTCAGGACAGTTCCTACGAGCAGTACTTC.

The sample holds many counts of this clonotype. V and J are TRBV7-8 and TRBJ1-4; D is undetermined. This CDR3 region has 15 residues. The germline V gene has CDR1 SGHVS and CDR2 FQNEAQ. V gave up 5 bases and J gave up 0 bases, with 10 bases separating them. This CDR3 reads CASSPRPATNEKLFF. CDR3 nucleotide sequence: TGTGCCAGCAGCCCCCGGCCTGCAACTAATGAAAAACTGTTTTTT.

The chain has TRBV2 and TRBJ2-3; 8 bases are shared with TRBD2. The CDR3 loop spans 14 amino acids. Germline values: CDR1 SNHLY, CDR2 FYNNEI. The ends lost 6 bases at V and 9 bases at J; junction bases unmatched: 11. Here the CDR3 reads CASRDSGSAVTQYF. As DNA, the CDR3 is TGTGCCAGCAGAGACAGCGGGAGTGCGGTCACGCAGTATTTT.

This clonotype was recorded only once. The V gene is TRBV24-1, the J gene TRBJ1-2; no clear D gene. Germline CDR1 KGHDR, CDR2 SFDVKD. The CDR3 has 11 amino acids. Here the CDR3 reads CPNSQRRGYTF. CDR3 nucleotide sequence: TGTCCGAACAGTCAACGGCGTGGCTACACCTTC.

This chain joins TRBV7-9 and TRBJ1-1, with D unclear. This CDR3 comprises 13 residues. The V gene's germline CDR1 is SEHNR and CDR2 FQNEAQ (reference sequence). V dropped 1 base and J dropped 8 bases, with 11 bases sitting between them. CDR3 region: CASSLVSTGEAFF. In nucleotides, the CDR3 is TGTGCCAGCAGCTTAGTCTCCACCGGGGAAGCTTTCTTT.

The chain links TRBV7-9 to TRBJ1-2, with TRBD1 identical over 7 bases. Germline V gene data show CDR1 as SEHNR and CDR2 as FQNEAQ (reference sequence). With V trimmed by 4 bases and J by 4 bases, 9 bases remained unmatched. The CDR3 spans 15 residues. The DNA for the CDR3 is TGTGCCAGCAGCTCCCACCCATCAGGGGGCTATGGCTACACCTTC. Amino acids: CASSSHPSGGYGYTF.

The CDR3 coding sequence is TGTGCCACCAGCAGTTACGGCCGCTCTGGGGCCAACGTCCTGACTTTC. It codes for CATSSYGRSGANVLTF. The gene calls are TRBV15 and TRBJ2-6; D ambiguous. Trimming pared 3 bases from V and 0 bases from J, leaving 9 bases between. Germline lookup yields CDR1 LNHNV and CDR2 YYDKDF (reference sequence). The CDR3 totals 16 residues. Using reference TRBV15 and TRBJ2-6 for the parts outside the CDR3, the full variable domain is DAMVIQNPRYQVTQFGKPVTLSCSQTLNHNVMYWYQQKSSQAPKLLFHYYDKDFNNEADTPDNFQSRRPNTSFCFLDIRSPGLGDTAMYLCATSSYGRSGANVLTFGAGSRLTVL.

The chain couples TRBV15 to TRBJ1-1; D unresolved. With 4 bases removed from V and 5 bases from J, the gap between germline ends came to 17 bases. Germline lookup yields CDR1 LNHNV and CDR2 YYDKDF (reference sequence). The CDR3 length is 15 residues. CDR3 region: CATSTPTSRGTEAFF. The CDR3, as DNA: TGTGCCACCAGCACCCCCACATCTCGGGGAACTGAAGCTTTCTTT. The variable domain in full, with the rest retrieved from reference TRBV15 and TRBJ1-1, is DAMVIQNPRYQVTQFGKPVTLSCSQTLNHNVMYWYQQKSSQAPKLLFHYYDKDFNNEADTPDNFQSRRPNTSFCFLDIRSPGLGDTAMYLCATSTPTSRGTEAFFGQGTRLTVV.

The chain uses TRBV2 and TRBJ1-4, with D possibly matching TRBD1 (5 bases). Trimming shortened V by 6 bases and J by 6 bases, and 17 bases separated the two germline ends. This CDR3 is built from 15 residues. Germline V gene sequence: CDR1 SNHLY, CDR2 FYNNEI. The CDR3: CASSPYGAKDEKLFF. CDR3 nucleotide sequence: TGTGCCAGCAGCCCATATGGGGCGAAGGATGAAAAACTGTTTTTT.

This chain's CDR3 is CASRDRDLDGYTF. Here the CDR3 DNA reads TGTGCCAGCAGGGACAGGGACCTGGATGGCTACACCTTC. The chain joins TRBV2 to TRBJ1-2; 8 bases fit TRBD1. The CDR3 consists of 13 residues. CDR1 and CDR2 (germline): SNHLY, FYNNEI. V was pared by 6 bases and J by 6 bases, with 6 bases of the junction left unmatched. The full variable domain, in which reference TRBV2 and TRBJ1-2 provide the parts outside the CDR3, is EPEVTQTPSHQVTQMGQEVILRCVPISNHLYFYWYRQILGQKVEFLVSFYNNEISEKSEIFDDQFSVERPDGSNFTLKIRSTKLEDSAMYFCASRDRDLDGYTFGSGTRLTVV.

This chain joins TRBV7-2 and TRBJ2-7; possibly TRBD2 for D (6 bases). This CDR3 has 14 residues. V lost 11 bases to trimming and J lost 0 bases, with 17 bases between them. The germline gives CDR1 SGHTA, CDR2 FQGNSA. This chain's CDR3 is CAGKSRGVSYEQYF. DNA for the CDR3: TGTGCCGGCAAATCGCGGGGCGTCTCCTACGAGCAGTACTTC.

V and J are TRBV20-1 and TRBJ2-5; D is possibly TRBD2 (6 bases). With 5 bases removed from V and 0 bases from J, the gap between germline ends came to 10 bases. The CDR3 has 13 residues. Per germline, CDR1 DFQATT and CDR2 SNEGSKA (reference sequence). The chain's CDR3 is CSASGTHQETQYF. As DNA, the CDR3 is TGCAGTGCTTCCGGGACTCACCAAGAGACCCAGTACTTC.

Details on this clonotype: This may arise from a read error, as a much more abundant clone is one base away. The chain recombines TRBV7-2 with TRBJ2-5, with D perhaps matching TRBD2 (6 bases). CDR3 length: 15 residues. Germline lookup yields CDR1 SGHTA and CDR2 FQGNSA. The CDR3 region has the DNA TGCGCCAACAGCCAATCGGGACGGGGGAAAGAGACCCAGTACTTC. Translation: CANSQSGRGKETQYF.

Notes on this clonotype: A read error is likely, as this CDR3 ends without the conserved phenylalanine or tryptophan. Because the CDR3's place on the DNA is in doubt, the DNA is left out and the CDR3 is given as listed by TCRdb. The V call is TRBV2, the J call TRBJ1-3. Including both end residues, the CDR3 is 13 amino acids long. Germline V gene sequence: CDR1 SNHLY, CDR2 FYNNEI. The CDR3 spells CASSVQTSGSASN.